Listed here are 19 T cell receptor beta chains from one sample, sequenced in a study of read filtering for tumor transcriptome and immune sequencing. The library was built from roughly 400 ng RNA with molecular barcoded adaptors for alpha/delta and beta/gamma chains. TCRdb ran MiXCR on the reads and lists one entry per CDR3 protein. The sample holds under 50,000 distinct CDR3 sequences, about 13% seen once. The sequenced sample consisted of a population of CD138-negative cells sorted from bone marrow. These TCRs come from a donor over 35 with multiple myeloma.

To note about this clonotype: Given a much more abundant clone one base away, this may be a read error. The gene calls are TRBV7-9 and TRBJ2-2; D is perhaps TRBD1 (5 bases). With 3 bases removed from V and 0 bases from J, the gap between germline ends came to 17 bases. The CDR3 has 18 amino acids. Germline V lookup: CDR1 SEHNR, CDR2 FQNEAQ (reference sequence). The chain's CDR3 is CASSLVVFGHPNTGELFF. The CDR3 DNA is TGTGCCAGCAGCTTGGTGGTGTTCGGACACCCGAACACCGGGGAGCTGTTTTTT.

Sample share makes this clonotype medium-sized (0.01 to 0.1%). This chain joins TRBV28 and TRBJ1-5; unclear D gene. CDR1 is MDHEN, CDR2 SYDVKM, per germline. Trimming took off 6 bases at V and 2 bases at J, with 14 bases between the two ends. The CDR3 is 15 residues long. CDR3 sequence reads: CASSLTSGRNQPQHF. CDR3 coding DNA: TGTGCCAGCAGCCTAACCTCGGGCCGCAATCAGCCCCAGCATTTT.

In this sample, this clonotype turned up many times. The junction shows a germline mismatch at one end, possibly a read error. This chain connects TRBV10-3 to TRBJ2-3, with TRBD2 matching 11 bases. CDR1 and CDR2 (germline): ENHRY, SYGVKD. The CDR3 consists of 15 residues. The CDR3, as DNA: TGTGCCAACAGTCTAGCGGGAGGATTCACAGATACGCAGTATTTT. This gives the protein CANSLAGGFTDTQYF.

This clonotype was picked up many times. The chain has TRBV5-1 and TRBJ2-3, with D possibly TRBD1 on 6 matching bases. V gave up 2 bases and J gave up 4 bases, with 8 bases separating them. In germline, CDR1 is SGHRS, CDR2 YFSETQ. This CDR3 is built from 13 residues. The CDR3, as DNA: TGCGCCAGCAGCTTTGGGGGCGCAGATACGCAGTATTTT. Residues: CASSFGGADTQYF.

Points on this clonotype: A much bigger clone sits one base away, suggesting this may be a read error. This chain uses TRBV28 with TRBJ1-5; D remains unclear. The CDR3 consists of 15 residues. V was trimmed by 6 bases and J by 6 bases, leaving 18 bases between them. Germline V gene lookup returns CDR1 MDHEN and CDR2 SYDVKM. The CDR3 DNA reads as TGTGCCAGCAGCTCGGACGCGAGGGTGAGTCAGCCCCAGCATTTT. Residues: CASSSDARVSQPQHF.

With regard to this clonotype: A much larger clone is a single base away; this may be a read error. No conserved phenylalanine or tryptophan ends this CDR3, so it is likely a read error. V usage is TRBV11-3 and J usage is TRBJ2-7, with TRBD1 matching 9 bases. Germline V gene lookup returns CDR1 SGHNT and CDR2 YENEEA. The CDR3 has 14 amino acids. V trimming: 4 bases; J trimming: 6 bases; junction bases outside the gene matches: 7. CDR3 amino acids: CASSSQGAPSEQYL. Written as DNA, the CDR3 is TGTGCCAGCAGCTCACAGGGGGCACCCTCCGAGCAGTACTTG.

This clonotype was observed a single time. A much larger clone lies one base from this, so it may be a read error. The conserved phenylalanine or tryptophan normally closing the CDR3 is absent here, so this likely arose from a read error. This chain connects TRBV7-8 to TRBJ2-2; 12 positions agree with TRBD2. CDR3 length: 16 amino acids. Germline V gene sequence: CDR1 SGHVS, CDR2 FQNEAQ. The V gene end was trimmed by 5 bases and the J gene end by 10 bases; junction bases not matched to a gene: 11. The CDR3 spells CASSNRLAGVGEELFL. The CDR3 DNA is TGTGCCAGCAGCAATCGACTAGCGGGAGTGGGCGAGGAGCTGTTTCTT.

This clonotype was detected ten times or more. This sequence joins TRBV7-9 and TRBJ1-1; D remains ambiguous. Deletions cut 5 bases from V and 1 base from J, with 14 bases between. Germline-derived CDR1 and CDR2 are SEHNR and FQNEAQ (reference sequence). The CDR3 sequence is 15 residues long. For the CDR3, the DNA is TGTGCCAGCAGCCGTGACTTCGCTGCGAACACTGAAGCTTTCTTT. As protein: CASSRDFAANTEAFF.

Ten or more counts support this clonotype. The CDR3 region has the DNA TGCAGTGCTAGAACCCTAGCGGGGGGGTCCTACAATGAGCAGTTCTTC. Its protein product is CSARTLAGGSYNEQFF. The V and J genes are TRBV20-1 and TRBJ2-1; 12 bases line up with TRBD2. With 2 bases clipped from V and 1 base from J, the junction kept 3 bases outside the gene matches. CDR3 length: 16 residues. The germline V gene has CDR1 DFQATT and CDR2 SNEGSKA (reference sequence).

This clonotype turned up a few times. One base away lies a much larger clone, so this may be a sequencing read error. The V gene is TRBV6-6, the J gene TRBJ2-7, with D perhaps TRBD2 (5 bases). The CDR3 spans 13 residues. From germline, CDR1 is MNHNY and CDR2 SVGAGI (reference sequence). V was shortened by 2 bases and J by 0 bases, with 5 bases between the two germline ends. CDR3 DNA: TGTGCCAGCAGTTACGAGGGCTCCTACGAGCAGTACTTC. Translated, it gives CASSYEGSYEQYF.

This clonotype was counted many times. The chain has TRBV20-1 and TRBJ2-7; a possible D gene is TRBD1 (7 bases). The V end lost 5 bases, the J end lost 6 bases, and 17 bases lay between the germline ends. The V gene's germline CDR1 is DFQATT and CDR2 SNEGSKA (reference sequence). This CDR3 has 13 amino acids. The CDR3 is CSALGTQGGEQYF. The CDR3 nucleotides read TGCAGTGCTCTTGGGACGCAGGGGGGCGAGCAGTACTTC.

This clonotype was seen ten or more times. The V gene is TRBV4-3, the J gene TRBJ2-5; TRBD2 agrees at 14 bases. V lost 1 base to trimming and J lost 2 bases; unmatched junction nucleotides: 0. Per germline, CDR1 LGHNA and CDR2 YSLEER. CDR3 length equals 16 residues. CDR3 sequence: CASSQGLAGGQETQYF. The CDR3, as DNA: TGCGCCAGCAGCCAAGGACTAGCGGGAGGGCAAGAGACCCAGTACTTC.

This clonotype was detected once. The rearrangement joins TRBV5-1 to TRBJ1-1; D not certain. Germline CDR1 SGHRS, CDR2 YFSETQ. V gave up 9 bases and J gave up 3 bases, with 18 bases separating them. This CDR3 region has 14 residues. The CDR3, as DNA: TGCGCCAACAGTTTTCAGTCTGGGGACACTGAAGCTTTCTTT. This translates into CANSFQSGDTEAFF.

Concerning this clonotype itself: Germline and junction disagree at one end, which may indicate a read error. This chain uses TRBV7-9 with TRBJ2-3; 7 bases match TRBD2. The CDR3 sequence is 14 residues long. CDR1 is SEHNR, CDR2 FQNEAQ, per germline (reference sequence). CDR3 region: CARSRDYPTDTQYF. The CDR3 DNA sequence: TGTGCCCGCAGCCGGGACTACCCCACAGATACGCAGTATTTT.

The sample holds a few counts of this clonotype. The V and J genes are TRBV10-1 and TRBJ2-7; 8 bases line up with TRBD2. Germline V lookup: CDR1 WNHNN, CDR2 SYGVQD (reference sequence). Losses at the gene ends were 6 bases for V and 2 bases for J; bases not matched to a gene: 9. The CDR3 spans 15 residues. DNA of the CDR3: TGCGCCAGCAGCTGCAGACTAGCGAAGACCTACGAGCAGTACTTC. Residues: CASSCRLAKTYEQYF.

This clonotype came up many times. The chain employs TRBV5-1 and TRBJ2-1, with 13 bases matching TRBD2. Trimming at V came to 9 bases and at J to 6 bases, leaving 3 bases not matched to a gene. The CDR3 contains 13 residues. Germline V CDR1 and CDR2: SGHRS, YFSETQ. DNA for the CDR3: TGCGCCACCAGGACTAGCGGGGGCAATGAGCAGTTCTTC. It translates to CATRTSGGNEQFF.

Turning to this clonotype: This probably arose from a read error, given a far larger clone one base away. The V call is TRBV29-1, the J call TRBJ2-7; D is perhaps TRBD2 (6 bases). The J call may be wrong; the DNA end is better matched by TRBJ2-1. The CDR3 is 13 amino acids. CDR1 is SQVTM, CDR2 ANQGSEA, per germline. The CDR3 DNA sequence: TGCAGCGTTGGGACTAATACTCACAATGAGCAGTTCTTC. Its protein product is CSVGTNTHNEQFF.

This clonotype has a count of ten or more. The rearrangement links TRBV3-1 to TRBJ2-2, with 8 bases that match TRBD2. The germline V gene encodes CDR1 LGHDT and CDR2 YNNKEL (reference sequence). With V trimmed by 4 bases and J by 0 bases, 10 bases remained unmatched. The CDR3 has 18 residues. CDR3 in amino acids: CASSREVRLASNTGELFF. CDR3 bases: TGTGCCAGCAGCCGAGAAGTCAGACTAGCGTCGAACACCGGGGAGCTGTTTTTT. Full variable domain (outside the CDR3, taken from reference TRBV3-1 and TRBJ2-2): DTAVSQTPKYLVTQMGNDKSIKCEQNLGHDTMYWYKQDSKKFLKIMFSYNNKELIINETVPNRFSPKSPDKAHLNLHINSLELGDSAVYFCASSREVRLASNTGELFFGEGSRLTVL.

This clonotype was recorded many times. The rearrangement uses TRBV5-1 and TRBJ2-5; D not resolved. Trimming pared 0 bases from V and 5 bases from J, leaving 14 bases between. This CDR3 is built from 15 residues. Germline loops: CDR1 SGHRS, CDR2 YFSETQ. For the CDR3, the DNA is TGCGCCAGCAGCTTGGATCAAGATAAAAAGGAGACCCAGTACTTC. This translates into CASSLDQDKKETQYF.